This T cell receptor (beta chain) was recovered during a study of blood T cell repertoires in COVID-19. TCRdb's copy holds only in-frame clones and misses some; the assay was immunoSEQ multiplex PCR. This sample has roughly 100,000 clones, with over 75% found just once. Germline V CDR1 and CDR2: LNHDA, SQIVND (reference sequence). V lost 6 bases to trimming and J lost 4 bases, with 22 bases between them. The CDR3 covers 16 residues. The specimen sequenced was peripheral blood. The genes are TRBV19 and TRBJ2-7, with D tentatively TRBD2 (6 bases). The receptor comes from a man aged 45 to 65 with acute or convalescent COVID-19. CDR3 protein: CASSTARRGVEYEQYF. The CDR3 region has the DNA TGTGCCAGTAGCACAGCGAGGAGGGGTGTGGAATACGAGCAGTACTTC. The full variable domain, completed using reference TRBV19 and TRBJ2-7, is DGGITQSPKYLFRKEGQNVTLSCEQNLNHDAMYWYRQDPGQGLRLIYYSQIVNDFQKGDIAEGYSVSREKKESFPLTVTSAQKNPTAFYLCASSTARRGVEYEQYFGPGTRLTVT.